This T cell receptor beta chain derives from a study of blood T cell repertoires in COVID-19. Study-wide background: The study drew acute and convalescent COVID-19 samples from the United States, Italy and Spain.

Per the germline V gene, CDR1 is SGHRS and CDR2 is YFSETQ. The V segment lost 2 bases and the J segment 4 bases; nucleotides outside the gene matches: 8. The CDR3 extends over 18 amino acids. Two consecutive negative NP/OP PCR tests, clearance, or resolved symptoms defined Cohort 3 recovery. In the authors' workflow: Estimated nucleated cell counts came from reference gene primer amplification. Here immunoSEQ multiplex PCR was the method, and the copy in TCRdb shows in-frame clones only, minus some. V and J calls and clone size are copied from that table; D and trimming were computed from the DNA. Among some 390,000 clones listed, 80% to 90% were seen once.

Sequenced: PBMCs or T cells enriched from blood (not recorded which). The source of this sequence is a man younger than 45 who had recovered from COVID-19. The V call is TRBV5-1, the J call TRBJ2-5; TRBD2 agrees at 16 bases. CDR3 nucleotide sequence: TGCGCCAGCAGCTTACCGGGACTAGCGGGAGGGAGGAGAGAGACCCAGTACTTC. Translating it yields CASSLPGLAGGRRETQYF.